This TCR beta chain was captured by sequencing in a study of lymphopenia after photon versus proton radiotherapy. Looked up from germline, CDR1 is SNHLY and CDR2 is FYNNEI. This CDR3 is built from 14 residues. The trim removed 8 bases at V and 10 bases at J, leaving 13 bases unmatched. Clones were sequenced by immunoSEQ multiplex PCR, and TCRdb holds only the in-frame ones, with some missing. The data show under 30,000 clones, around 90% seen once. This clonotype was obtained from a woman in her forties or fifties with cholangiocarcinoma. The chain links TRBV2 to TRBJ1-4; the match to TRBD1 covers 7 bases. Material: peripheral blood, obtained from a patient treated with photon-based radiotherapy. For the CDR3, the DNA is TGTGCCAGCGCAGGGGGGGCGGGAAACAGAAAACTGTTTTTT. Translating gives CASAGGAGNRKLFF.